This T cell receptor beta chain was sequenced in a study of Tregs in tolerant kidney transplant recipients. V was shortened by 7 bases and J by 10 bases, with 14 bases between the two germline ends. CDR3 length equals 12 residues. Germline loops: CDR1 SGHAT, CDR2 FQNNGV. Profiled with immunoSEQ multiplex PCR; TCRdb holds only in-frame clones, not every one. In the table there are over 60,000 clones, 65% to 85% of which are singletons. Unstimulated Tregs (CD4+CD25+CD127-) and CD4+CD25- non-Tregs were sorted from PBMCs. The source material was CD4+ T cells from blood. The sequence was collected from a human donor in good health. V gene TRBV11-2 combines with J gene TRBJ2-1; no reliable D call. In DNA, the CDR3 is TGTGCCAGCACCCACATGAGGTTGGAGCAGTTCTTC. Translation: CASTHMRLEQFF.